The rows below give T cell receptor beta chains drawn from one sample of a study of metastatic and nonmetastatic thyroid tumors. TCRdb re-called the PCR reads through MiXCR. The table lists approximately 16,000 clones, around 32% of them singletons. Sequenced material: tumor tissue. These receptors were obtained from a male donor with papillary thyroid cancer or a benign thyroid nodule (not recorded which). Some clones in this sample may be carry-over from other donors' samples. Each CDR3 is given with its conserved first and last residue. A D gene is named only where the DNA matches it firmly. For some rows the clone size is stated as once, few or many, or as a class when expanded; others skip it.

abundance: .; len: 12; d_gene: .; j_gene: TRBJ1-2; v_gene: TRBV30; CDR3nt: TGTGCCTGGAGTGTCACTAACTATGGCTACACCTTC; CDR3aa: CAWSVTNYGYTF
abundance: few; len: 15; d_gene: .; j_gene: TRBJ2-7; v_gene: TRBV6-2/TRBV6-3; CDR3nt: TGTGCCAGCAGTTACTTGAGGGAGAGCCCCTACGAGCAGTACTTT; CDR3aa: CASSYLRESPYEQYF
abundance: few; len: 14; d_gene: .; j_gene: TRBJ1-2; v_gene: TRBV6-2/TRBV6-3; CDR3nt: TGTGCCAGCAGTTCGCGGACACCCCCATATGGCTACACCTTC; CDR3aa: CASSSRTPPYGYTF
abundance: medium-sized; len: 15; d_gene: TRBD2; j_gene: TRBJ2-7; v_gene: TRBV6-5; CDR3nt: TGTGCCAGCAGTTACCGGCGGGAGCGCTCCTACGAGCAGTACTTC; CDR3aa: CASSYRRERSYEQYF
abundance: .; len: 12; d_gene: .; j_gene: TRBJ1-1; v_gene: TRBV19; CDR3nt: TGTGCCAGTAGTATCGAGGGGATCGGGGCTTTCTTT; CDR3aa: CASSIEGIGAFF
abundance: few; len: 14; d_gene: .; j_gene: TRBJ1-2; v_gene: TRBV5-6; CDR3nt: TGTGCCAGCTCCATGGTCGGCGACGACTTTGGCTACACCTTC; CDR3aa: CASSMVGDDFGYTF
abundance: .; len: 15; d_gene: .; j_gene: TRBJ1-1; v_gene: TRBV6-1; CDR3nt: TGTGCCAGCACTATAGCGCAGGGGACGGTCGCTGAACCTTTCTTT; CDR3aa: CASTIAQGTVAEPFF
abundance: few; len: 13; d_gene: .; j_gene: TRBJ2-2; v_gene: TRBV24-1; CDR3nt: TGTGCCACCAGTACAGGGTTCACCGGGGAGCTGCTTTTT; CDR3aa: CATSTGFTGELLF
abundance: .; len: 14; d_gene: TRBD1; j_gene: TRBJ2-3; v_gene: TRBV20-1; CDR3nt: TGCAGTGCTTTCGACAGGGGGCTAACAGATACGCAGTATTTT; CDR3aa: CSAFDRGLTDTQYF
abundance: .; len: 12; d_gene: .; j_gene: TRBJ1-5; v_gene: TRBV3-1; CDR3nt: TGTGCCAGCAGCCTCTGGGGACAGCCCCAGCATTTT; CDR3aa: CASSLWGQPQHF
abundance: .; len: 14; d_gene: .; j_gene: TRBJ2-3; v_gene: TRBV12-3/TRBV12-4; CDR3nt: TGTGCCAGCAGTGTTAGTGTGAGCGGAGATACGCAGTATTTT; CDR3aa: CASSVSVSGDTQYF
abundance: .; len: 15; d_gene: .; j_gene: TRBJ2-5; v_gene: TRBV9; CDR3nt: TGTGCCAGCAGCGTAGGTGGCAGCAGACAAGAGACCCAGTACTTC; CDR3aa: CASSVGGSRQETQYF
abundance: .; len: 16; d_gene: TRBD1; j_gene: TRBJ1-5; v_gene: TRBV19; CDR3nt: TGTGCCAGCTCCACAGGGGGGTATACGAGCAATCAGCCCCAGCATTTT; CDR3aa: CASSTGGYTSNQPQHF
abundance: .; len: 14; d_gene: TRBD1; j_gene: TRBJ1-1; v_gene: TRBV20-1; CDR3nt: TGCAGTGCTACCGAACAGGGGTCGAACACTGAAGCTTTCTTT; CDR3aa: CSATEQGSNTEAFF
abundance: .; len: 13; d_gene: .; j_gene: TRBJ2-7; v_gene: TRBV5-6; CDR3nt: TGTGCCAGCAGCCTCGGACACGCCTACGAGCAGTACTTC; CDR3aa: CASSLGHAYEQYF
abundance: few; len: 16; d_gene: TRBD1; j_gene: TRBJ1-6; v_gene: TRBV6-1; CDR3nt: TGTGCCAGCGGAAATCCGGGACAGGTCTTTTATTCACCCCTCCACTTT; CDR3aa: CASGNPGQVFYSPLHF
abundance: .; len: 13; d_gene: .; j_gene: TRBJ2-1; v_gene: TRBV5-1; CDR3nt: TGCGCCAGCAGCTGGACACCTTACAATGAGCAGTTCTTC; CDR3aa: CASSWTPYNEQFF
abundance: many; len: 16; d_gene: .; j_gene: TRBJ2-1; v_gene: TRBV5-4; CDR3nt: TGTGCCAGCAGCTTGGAGAGGGGGGGGATATACAATGAGCAGTTCTTC; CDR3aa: CASSLERGGIYNEQFF
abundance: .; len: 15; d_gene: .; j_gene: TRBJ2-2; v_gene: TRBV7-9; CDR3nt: TGTGCCAGCAGATTACGACAGGGAGGAACCGGGGAGCTGTTTTTT; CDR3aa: CASRLRQGGTGELFF
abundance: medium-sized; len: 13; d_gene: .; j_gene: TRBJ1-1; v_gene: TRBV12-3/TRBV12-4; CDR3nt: TGTGCCAGCAGCCTAGGCAGGACGGGGGAAGCTTTCTTT; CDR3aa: CASSLGRTGEAFF
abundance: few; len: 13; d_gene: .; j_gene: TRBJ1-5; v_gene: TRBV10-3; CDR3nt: TGTGCCATCAGTTCGGGGGATCGTCAGCCCCAGCATTTT; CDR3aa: CAISSGDRQPQHF
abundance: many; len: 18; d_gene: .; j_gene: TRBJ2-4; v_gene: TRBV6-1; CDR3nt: TGTGCCAGCAGTCTCGGCAGTCAGAGAGTTGGGGCCAAAAACATTCAGTACTTC; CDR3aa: CASSLGSQRVGAKNIQYF
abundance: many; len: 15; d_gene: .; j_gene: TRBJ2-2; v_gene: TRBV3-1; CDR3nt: TGTGCCAGCAGCCAATCTCCGGGGTCCACCGGGGAGCTGTTTTTT; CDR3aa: CASSQSPGSTGELFF
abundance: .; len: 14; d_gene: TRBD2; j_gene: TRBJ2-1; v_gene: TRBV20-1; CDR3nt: TGCAGTGCTAGAGGGCTAGCGGAGACCAATGAGCAGTTCTTC; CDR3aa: CSARGLAETNEQFF
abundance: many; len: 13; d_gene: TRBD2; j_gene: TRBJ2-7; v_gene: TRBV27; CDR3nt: TGTGCCAGCTCCTTCAGCGGGAGCGACGAGCAGTACTTC; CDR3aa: CASSFSGSDEQYF
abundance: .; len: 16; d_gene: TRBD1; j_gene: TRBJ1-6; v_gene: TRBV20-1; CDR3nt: TGCAGTGCTAGAAGACAGGGAAGCTCCTATAATTCACCCCTCCACTTT; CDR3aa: CSARRQGSSYNSPLHF
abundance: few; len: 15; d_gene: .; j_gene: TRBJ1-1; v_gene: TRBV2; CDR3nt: TGTGCCAGCAGTACTCGGAGGGATCAAAACACTGAAGCTTTCTTT; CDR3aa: CASSTRRDQNTEAFF
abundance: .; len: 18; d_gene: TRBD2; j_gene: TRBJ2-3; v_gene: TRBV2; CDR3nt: TGTGCCAGCAGTGGCCTCCTCAGGCGGGGGGGAAGCACAGATACGCAGTATTTT; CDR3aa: CASSGLLRRGGSTDTQYF
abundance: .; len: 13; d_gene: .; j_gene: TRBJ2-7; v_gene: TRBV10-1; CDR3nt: TGCGCCAGCAGTGGGACCTGGAAGGGGGAGCAGTACTTC; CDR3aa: CASSGTWKGEQYF
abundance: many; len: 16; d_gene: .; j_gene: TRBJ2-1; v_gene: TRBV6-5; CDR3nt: TGTGCCAGCAGTTACTCGGGTAATGGGGCGCGGGTTGAGCGGTTCTTC; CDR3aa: CASSYSGNGARVERFF
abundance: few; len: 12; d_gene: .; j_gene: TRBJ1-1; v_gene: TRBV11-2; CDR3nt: TGTGCCAGCAGCTTAGGGGTTACTGAAGCTTTCTTT; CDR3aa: CASSLGVTEAFF
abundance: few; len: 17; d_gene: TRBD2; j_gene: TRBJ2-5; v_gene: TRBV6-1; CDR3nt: TGTGCCAGCAGTGAAGGGGACCGACTAGCGGGAAGGGAGACCCAGTACTTC; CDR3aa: CASSEGDRLAGRETQYF
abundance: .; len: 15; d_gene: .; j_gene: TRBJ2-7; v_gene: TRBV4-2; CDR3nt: TGTGCCAGCAGCCAAGAGGTTCACCACTCCTACGAGCAGTACTTC; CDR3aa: CASSQEVHHSYEQYF
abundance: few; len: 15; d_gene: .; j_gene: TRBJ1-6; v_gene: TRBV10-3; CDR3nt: TGTGCCATCAGTGACAGGCAGGTGGACCATTCACCCCTCCACTTT; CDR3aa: CAISDRQVDHSPLHF
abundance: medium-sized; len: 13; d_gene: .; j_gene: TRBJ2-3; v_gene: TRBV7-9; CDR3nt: TGTGCCAGCAACGTTCCCCCCCGGGACGCGCAGTATTTT; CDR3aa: CASNVPPRDAQYF